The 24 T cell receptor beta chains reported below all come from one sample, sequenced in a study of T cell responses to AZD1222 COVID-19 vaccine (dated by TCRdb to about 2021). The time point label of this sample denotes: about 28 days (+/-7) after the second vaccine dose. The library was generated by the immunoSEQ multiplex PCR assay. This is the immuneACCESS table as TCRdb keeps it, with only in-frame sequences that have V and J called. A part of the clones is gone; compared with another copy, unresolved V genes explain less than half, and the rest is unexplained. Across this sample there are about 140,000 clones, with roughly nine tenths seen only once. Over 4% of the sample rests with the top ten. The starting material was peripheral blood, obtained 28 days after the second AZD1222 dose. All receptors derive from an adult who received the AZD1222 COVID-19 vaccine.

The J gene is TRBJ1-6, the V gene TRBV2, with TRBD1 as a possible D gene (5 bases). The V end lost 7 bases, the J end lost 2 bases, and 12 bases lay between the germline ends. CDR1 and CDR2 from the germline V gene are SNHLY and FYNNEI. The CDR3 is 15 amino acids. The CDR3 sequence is CASTLTDAYNSPLHF. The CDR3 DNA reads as TGTGCCAGCACCTTGACAGACGCCTATAATTCACCCCTCCACTTT.

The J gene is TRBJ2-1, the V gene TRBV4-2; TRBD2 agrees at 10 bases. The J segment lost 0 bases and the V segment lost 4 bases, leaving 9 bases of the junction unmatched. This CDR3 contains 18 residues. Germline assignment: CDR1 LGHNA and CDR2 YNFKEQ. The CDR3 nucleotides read TGTGCCAGCAGCCTCCCAGGACTAGCGGAAAACTCCTACAATGAGCAGTTCTTC. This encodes CASSLPGLAENSYNEQFF.

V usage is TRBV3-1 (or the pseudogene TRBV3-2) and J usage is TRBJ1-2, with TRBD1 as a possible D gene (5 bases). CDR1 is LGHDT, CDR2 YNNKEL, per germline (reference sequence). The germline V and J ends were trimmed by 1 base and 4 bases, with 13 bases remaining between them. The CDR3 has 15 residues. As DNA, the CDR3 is TGTGCCAGCAGCCAAGCGCCGGGGGACCCCTATGGCTACACCTTC. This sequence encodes CASSQAPGDPYGYTF.

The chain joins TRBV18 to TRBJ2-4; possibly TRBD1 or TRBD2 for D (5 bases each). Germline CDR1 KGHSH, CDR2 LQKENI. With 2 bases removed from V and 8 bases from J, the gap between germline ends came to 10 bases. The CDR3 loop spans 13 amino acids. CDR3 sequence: CASSPNGADIQYF. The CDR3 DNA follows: TGTGCCAGCTCACCAAACGGGGCGGACATTCAGTACTTC.

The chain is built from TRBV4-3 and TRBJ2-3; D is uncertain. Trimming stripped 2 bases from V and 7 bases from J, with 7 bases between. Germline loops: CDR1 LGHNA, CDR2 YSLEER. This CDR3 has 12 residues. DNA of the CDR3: TGCGCCAGCAGCCAATATAAACATACGCAGTATTTT. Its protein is CASSQYKHTQYF.

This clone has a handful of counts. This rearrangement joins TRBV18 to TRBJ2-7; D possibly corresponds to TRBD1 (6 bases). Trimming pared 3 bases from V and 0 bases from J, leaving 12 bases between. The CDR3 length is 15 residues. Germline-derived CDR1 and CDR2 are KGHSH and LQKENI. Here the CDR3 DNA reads TGTGCCAGCTCACCGGCAACAGGGACCTCCTACGAGCAGTACTTC. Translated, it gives CASSPATGTSYEQYF.

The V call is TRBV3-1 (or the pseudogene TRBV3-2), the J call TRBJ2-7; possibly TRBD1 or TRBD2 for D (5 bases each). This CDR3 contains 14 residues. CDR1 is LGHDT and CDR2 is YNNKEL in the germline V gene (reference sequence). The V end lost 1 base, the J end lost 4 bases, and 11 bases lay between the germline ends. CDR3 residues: CASSQGMGVYEQYF. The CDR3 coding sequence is TGTGCCAGCAGCCAAGGGATGGGGGTATACGAGCAGTACTTC.

In DNA, the CDR3 is TGTGCCAGCAGTTCCCTACTGGGGTACGAGCAGTACTTC. Amino acids: CASSSLLGYEQYF. The chain links TRBV28 to TRBJ2-7; unclear D gene. Germline V gene lookup returns CDR1 MDHEN and CDR2 SYDVKM. The CDR3 extends over 13 amino acids. Trimming took off 4 bases at V and 4 bases at J, with 11 bases between the two ends.

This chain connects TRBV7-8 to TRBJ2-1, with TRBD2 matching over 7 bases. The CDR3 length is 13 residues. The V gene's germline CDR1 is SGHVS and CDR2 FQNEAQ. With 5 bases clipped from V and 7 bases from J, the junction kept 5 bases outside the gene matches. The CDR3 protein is CASSQLGRNEQFF. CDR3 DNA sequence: TGTGCCAGCAGCCAACTCGGGAGGAATGAGCAGTTCTTC.

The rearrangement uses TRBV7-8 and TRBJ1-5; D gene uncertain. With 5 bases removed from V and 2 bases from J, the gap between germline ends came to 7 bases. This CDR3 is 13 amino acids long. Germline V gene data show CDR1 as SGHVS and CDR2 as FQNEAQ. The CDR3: CASSPIGNQPQHF. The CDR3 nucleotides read TGTGCCAGCAGCCCCATCGGCAATCAGCCCCAGCATTTT.

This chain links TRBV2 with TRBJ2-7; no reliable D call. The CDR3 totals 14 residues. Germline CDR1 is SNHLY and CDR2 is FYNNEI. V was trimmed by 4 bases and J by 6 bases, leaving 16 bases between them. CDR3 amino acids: CASSGSRGAREQYF. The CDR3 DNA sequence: TGTGCCAGCAGTGGCAGCCGAGGTGCCCGCGAGCAGTACTTC.

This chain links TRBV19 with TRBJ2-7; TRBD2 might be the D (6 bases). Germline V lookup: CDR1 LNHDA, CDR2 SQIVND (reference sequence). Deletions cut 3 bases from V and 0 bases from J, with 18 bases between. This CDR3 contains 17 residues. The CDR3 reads CASSIGGAKIFSYEQYF. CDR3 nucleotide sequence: TGTGCCAGTAGTATCGGAGGGGCCAAGATTTTCTCCTACGAGCAGTACTTC.

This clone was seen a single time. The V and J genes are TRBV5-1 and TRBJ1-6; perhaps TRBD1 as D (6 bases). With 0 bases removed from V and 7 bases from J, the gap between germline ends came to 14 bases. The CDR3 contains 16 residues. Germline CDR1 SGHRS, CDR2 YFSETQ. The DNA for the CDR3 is TGCGCCAGCAGCTTGGCCGGGGGGGCGAGGAATTCACCCCTCCACTTT. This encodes CASSLAGGARNSPLHF.

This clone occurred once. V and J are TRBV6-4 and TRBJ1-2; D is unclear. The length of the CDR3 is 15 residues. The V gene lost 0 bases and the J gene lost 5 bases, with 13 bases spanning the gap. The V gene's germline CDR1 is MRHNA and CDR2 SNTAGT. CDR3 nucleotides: TGTGCCAGCAGTGACTCGCGGGGAAGGAGGTATGGCTACACCTTC. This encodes CASSDSRGRRYGYTF.

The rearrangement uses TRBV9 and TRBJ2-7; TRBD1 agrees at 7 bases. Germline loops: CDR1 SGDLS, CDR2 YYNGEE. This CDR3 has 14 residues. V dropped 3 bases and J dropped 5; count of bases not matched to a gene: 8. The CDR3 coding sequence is TGTGCCAGCAGCGGGGGTCAGGGGGTTAACGAGCAGTACTTC. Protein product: CASSGGQGVNEQYF. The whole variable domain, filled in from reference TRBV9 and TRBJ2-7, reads DSGVTQTPKHLITATGQRVTLRCSPRSGDLSVYWYQQSLDQGLQFLIQYYNGEERAKGNILERFSAQQFPDLHSELNLSSLELGDSALYFCASSGGQGVNEQYFGPGTRLTVT.

The CDR3 is CASRRATVYNEQFF. The CDR3 DNA is TGTGCCAGCCGACGCGCCACCGTATACAATGAGCAGTTCTTC. The chain has TRBV6-5 and TRBJ2-1; D unresolved. In germline, CDR1 is MNHEY, CDR2 SVGAGI. CDR3 length: 14 residues. The germline V and J ends were trimmed by 8 bases and 4 bases, with 15 bases remaining between them.

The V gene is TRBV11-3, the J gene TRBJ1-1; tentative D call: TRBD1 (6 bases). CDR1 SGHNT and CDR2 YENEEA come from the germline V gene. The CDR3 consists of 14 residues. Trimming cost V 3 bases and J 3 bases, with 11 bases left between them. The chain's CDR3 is CASSFGGPDTEAFF. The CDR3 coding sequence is TGTGCCAGCAGCTTCGGGGGGCCTGACACTGAAGCTTTCTTT.

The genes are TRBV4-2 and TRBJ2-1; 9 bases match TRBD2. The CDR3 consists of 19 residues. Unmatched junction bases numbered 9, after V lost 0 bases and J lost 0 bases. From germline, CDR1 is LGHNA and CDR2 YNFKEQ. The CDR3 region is CASSQEGGTSPSSYNEQFF. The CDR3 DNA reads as TGTGCCAGCAGCCAAGAAGGGGGGACTAGCCCGAGCTCCTACAATGAGCAGTTCTTC.

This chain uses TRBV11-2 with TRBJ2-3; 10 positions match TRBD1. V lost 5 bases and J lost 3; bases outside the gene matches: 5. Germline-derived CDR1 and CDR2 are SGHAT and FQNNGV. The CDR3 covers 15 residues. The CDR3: CASSRRDRGTDTQYF. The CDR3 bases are TGTGCCAGCAGCCGACGGGACAGGGGAACAGATACGCAGTATTTT.

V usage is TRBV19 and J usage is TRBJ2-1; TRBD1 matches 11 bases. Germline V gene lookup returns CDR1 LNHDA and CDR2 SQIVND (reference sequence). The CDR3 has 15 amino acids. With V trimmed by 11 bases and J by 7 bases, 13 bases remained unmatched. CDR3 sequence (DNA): TGTGCCGAACCCCCGGGACAGGGGGAAAGGAATGAGCAGTTCTTC. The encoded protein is CAEPPGQGERNEQFF.

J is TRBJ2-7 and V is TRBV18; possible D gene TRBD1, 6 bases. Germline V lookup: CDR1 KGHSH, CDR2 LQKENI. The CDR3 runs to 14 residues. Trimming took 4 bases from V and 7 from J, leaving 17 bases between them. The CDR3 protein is CASSQQVERGEQYF. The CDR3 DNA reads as TGTGCCAGCTCACAACAGGTGGAGAGGGGGGAGCAGTACTTC.

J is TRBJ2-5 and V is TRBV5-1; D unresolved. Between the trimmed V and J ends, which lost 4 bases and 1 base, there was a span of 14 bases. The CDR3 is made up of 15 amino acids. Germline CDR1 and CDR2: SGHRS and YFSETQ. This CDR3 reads CASSPGLTLQETQYF. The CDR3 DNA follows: TGCGCCAGCAGCCCGGGTTTGACCCTCCAAGAGACCCAGTACTTC.

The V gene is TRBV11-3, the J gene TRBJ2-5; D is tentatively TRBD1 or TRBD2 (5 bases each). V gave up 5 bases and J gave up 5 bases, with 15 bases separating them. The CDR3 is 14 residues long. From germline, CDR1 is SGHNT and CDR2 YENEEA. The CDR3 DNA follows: TGTGCCAGCAGCCCTTCCCGAGGGACGGAGACCCAGTACTTC. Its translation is CASSPSRGTETQYF.

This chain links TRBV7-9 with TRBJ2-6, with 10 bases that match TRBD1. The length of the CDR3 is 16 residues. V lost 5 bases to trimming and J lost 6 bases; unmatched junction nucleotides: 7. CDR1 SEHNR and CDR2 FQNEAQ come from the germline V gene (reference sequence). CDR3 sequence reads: CASSRTGTGEANVLTF. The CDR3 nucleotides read TGTGCCAGCAGCCGGACCGGGACAGGGGAGGCCAACGTCCTGACTTTC. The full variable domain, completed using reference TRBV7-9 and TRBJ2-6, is DTGVSQNPRHKITKRGQNVTFRCDPISEHNRLYWYRQTLGQGPEFLTYFQNEAQLEKSRLLSDRFSAERPKGSFSTLEIQRTEQGDSAMYLCASSRTGTGEANVLTFGAGSRLTVL.